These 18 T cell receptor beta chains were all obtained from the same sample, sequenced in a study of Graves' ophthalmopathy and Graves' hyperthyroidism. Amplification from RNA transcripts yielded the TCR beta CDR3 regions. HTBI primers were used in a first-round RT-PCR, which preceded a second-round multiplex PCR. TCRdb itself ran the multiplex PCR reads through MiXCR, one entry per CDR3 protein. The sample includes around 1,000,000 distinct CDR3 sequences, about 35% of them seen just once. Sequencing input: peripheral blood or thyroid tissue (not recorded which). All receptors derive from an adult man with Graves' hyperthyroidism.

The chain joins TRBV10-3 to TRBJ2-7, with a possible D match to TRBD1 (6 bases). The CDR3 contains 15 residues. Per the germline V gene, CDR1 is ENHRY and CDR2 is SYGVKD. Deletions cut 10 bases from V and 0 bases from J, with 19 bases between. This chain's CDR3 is CATQGRGSFSYEQYF. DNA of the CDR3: TGTGCCACTCAAGGCAGGGGATCTTTCTCCTACGAGCAGTACTTC.

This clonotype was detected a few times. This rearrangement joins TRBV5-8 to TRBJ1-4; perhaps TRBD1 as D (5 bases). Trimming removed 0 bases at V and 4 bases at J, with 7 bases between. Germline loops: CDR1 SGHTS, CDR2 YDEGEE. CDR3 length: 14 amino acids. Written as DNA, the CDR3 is TGTGCCAGCAGCTTGGGAGGGGTTAATGAAAAACTGTTTTTT. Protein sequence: CASSLGGVNEKLFF.

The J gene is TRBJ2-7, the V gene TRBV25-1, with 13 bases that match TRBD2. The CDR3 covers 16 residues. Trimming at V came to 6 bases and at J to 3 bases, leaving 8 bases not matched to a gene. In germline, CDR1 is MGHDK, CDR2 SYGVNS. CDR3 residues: CASSHTRTSGSYEQYF. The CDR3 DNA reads TGTGCCAGCAGCCATACGCGGACTAGCGGGAGCTACGAGCAGTACTTC.

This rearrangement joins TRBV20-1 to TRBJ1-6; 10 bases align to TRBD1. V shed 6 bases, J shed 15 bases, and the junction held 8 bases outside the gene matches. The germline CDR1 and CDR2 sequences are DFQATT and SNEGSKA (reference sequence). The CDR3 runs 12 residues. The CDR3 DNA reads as TGCAGTGCGAGGGGACAGGGGTCGAACCTCCACTTT. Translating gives CSARGQGSNLHF.

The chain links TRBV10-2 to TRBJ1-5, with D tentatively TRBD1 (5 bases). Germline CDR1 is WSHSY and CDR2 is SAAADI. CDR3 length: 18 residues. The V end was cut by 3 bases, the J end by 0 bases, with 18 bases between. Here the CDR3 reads CASSDSGQGVDSNQPQHF. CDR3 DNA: TGCGCCAGCAGTGACTCCGGGCAGGGCGTCGATAGCAATCAGCCCCAGCATTTT.

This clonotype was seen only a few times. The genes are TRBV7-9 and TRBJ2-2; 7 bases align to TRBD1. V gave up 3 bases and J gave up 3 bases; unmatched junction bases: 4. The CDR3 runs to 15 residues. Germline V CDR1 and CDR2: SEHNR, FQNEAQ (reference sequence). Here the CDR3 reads CASSFGTAYTGELFF. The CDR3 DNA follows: TGTGCCAGCAGCTTCGGGACAGCCTACACCGGGGAGCTGTTTTTT.

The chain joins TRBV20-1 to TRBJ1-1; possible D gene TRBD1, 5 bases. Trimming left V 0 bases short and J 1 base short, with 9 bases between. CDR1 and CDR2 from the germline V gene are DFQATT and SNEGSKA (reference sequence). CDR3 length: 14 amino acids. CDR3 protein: CSARDGGWNTEAFF. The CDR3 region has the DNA TGCAGTGCTAGAGATGGGGGGTGGAACACTGAAGCTTTCTTT.

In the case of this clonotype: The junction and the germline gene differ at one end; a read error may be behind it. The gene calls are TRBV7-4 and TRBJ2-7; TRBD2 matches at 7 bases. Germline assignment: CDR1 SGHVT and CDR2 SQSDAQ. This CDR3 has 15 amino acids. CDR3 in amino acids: CASSLALAASYEQYF. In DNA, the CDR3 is TGTGCCAGCAGTTTAGCCCTAGCGGCCTCCTACGAGCAGTACTTC.

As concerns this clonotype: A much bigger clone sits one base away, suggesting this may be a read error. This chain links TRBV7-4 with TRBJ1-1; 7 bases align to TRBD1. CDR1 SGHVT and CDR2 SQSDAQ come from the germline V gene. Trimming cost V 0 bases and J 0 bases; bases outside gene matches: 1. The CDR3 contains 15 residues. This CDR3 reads CASSLATGVNTEAFF. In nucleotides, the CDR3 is TGTGCCAGCAGCTTAGCTACAGGGGTGAACACTGAAGCTTTCTTT.

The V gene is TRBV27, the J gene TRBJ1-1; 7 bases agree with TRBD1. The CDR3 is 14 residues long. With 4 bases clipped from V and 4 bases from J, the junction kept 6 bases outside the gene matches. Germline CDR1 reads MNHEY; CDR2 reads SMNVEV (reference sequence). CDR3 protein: CASSWAGGGTEAFF. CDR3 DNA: TGTGCCAGCAGTTGGGCAGGGGGTGGCACTGAAGCTTTCTTT.

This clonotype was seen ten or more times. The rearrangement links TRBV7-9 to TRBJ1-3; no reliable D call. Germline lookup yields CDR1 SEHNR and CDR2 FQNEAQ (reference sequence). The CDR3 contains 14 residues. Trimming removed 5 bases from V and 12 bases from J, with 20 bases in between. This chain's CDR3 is CASSPGASWKGIYF. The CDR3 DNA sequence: TGTGCCAGCAGCCCTGGTGCCTCTTGGAAGGGCATATATTTT. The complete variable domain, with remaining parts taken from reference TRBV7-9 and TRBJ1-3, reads DTGVSQNPRHKITKRGQNVTFRCDPISEHNRLYWYRQTLGQGPEFLTYFQNEAQLEKSRLLSDRFSAERPKGSFSTLEIQRTEQGDSAMYLCASSPGASWKGIYFGEGSWLTVV.

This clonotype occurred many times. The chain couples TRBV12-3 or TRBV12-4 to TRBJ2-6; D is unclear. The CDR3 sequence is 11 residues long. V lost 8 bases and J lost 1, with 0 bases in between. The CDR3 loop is CASSGANVLTF. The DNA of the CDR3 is TGTGCCAGCTCTGGGGCCAACGTCCTGACTTTC.

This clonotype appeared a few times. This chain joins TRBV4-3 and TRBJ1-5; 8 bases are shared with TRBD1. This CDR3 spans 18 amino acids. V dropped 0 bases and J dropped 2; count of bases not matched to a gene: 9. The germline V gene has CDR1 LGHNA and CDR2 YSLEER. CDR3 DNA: TGCGCCAGCAGCCAAGATCGAACAGGGGGAGAGGGCAATCAGCCCCAGCATTTT. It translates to CASSQDRTGGEGNQPQHF.

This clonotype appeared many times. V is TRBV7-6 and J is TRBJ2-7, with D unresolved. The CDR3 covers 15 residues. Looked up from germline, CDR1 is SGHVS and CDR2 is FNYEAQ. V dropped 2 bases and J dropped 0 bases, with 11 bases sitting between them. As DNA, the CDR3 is TGTGCCAGCAGCTTATGGAGTAGCAGCTCCTACGAGCAGTACTTC. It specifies CASSLWSSSSYEQYF.

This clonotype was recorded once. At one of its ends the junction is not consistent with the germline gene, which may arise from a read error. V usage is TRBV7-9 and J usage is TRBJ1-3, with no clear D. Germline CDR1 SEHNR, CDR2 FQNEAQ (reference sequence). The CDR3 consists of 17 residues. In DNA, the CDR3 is TGTGCCAGCAGCCGAAATGGTGGATCCCCGGGTGGAAACACCGTATATTTT. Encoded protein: CASSRNGGSPGGNTVYF.

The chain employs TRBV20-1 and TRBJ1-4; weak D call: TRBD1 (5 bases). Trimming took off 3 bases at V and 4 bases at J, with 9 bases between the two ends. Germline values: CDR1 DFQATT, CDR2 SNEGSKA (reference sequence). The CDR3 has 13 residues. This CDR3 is CSASGTYNEKLFF. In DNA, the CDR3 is TGCAGTGCTAGCGGGACCTATAATGAAAAACTGTTTTTT.

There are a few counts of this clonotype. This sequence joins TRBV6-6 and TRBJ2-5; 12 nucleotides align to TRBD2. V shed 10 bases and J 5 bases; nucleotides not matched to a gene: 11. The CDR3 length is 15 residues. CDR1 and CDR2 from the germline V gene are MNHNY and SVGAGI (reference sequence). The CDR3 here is CATARVTSGRETQYF. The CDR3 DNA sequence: TGTGCCACAGCACGGGTTACTAGCGGGAGGGAGACCCAGTACTTC.

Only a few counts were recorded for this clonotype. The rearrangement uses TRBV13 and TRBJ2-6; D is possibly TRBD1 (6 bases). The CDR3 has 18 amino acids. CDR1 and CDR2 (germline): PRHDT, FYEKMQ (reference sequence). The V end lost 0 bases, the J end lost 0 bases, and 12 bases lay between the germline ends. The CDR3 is CASSLGLTGTSGANVLTF. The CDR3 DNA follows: TGTGCCAGCAGCTTAGGCCTAACAGGGACCTCTGGGGCCAACGTCCTGACTTTC.